A single sample gave rise to the 20 T cell receptor beta chains below, sequenced in a study of blood T cell repertoires in COVID-19. TCRdb's copy holds only in-frame clones and misses some; the assay was immunoSEQ multiplex PCR. The sample has approximately 13,000 clones; roughly 84% are singletons. The material sequenced was peripheral blood. These receptor sequences come from a woman in her fifties or sixties with active or convalescent COVID-19.

A single count supports this clone. This chain connects TRBV24-1 to TRBJ2-3; 10 bases are a match to TRBD2. Trimming took 5 bases from V and 5 from J; bases not matched to a gene: 9. The CDR3 runs 16 residues. The germline CDR1 and CDR2 sequences are KGHDR and SFDVKD. CDR3 sequence: CATSVETSGLLDTQYF. In DNA, the CDR3 is TGTGCCACCAGTGTGGAGACTAGCGGGCTCTTAGATACGCAGTATTTT.

The genes are TRBV5-1 and TRBJ2-1; 14 nucleotides line up with TRBD2. The junction had 8 bases not matched to a gene; V was cut back by 4 bases and J by 8 bases. The germline CDR1 and CDR2 sequences are SGHRS and YFSETQ. The CDR3 is 16 residues long. CDR3 in DNA: TGCGCCAGCAGCGCCGGGACTAGCGGGGGCAGCTATGAGCAGTTCTTC. Amino acids: CASSAGTSGGSYEQFF.

The sample holds a few counts of this clone. V is TRBV9 and J is TRBJ1-2, with D possibly TRBD1 on 5 matching bases. This CDR3 has 14 residues. Germline-derived CDR1 and CDR2 are SGDLS and YYNGEE. V lost 3 bases and J 0 bases, leaving 9 bases between the germline ends. The CDR3: CASSGGRANYGYTF. DNA for the CDR3: TGTGCCAGCAGCGGAGGCAGGGCTAACTATGGCTACACCTTC.

Only one count was recorded for this clone. The V gene is TRBV5-1, the J gene TRBJ1-3; 7 positions match TRBD1. This CDR3 comprises 18 residues. Trimming removed 0 bases from V and 3 bases from J; junction bases left unmatched: 12. From germline, CDR1 is SGHRS and CDR2 YFSETQ. The CDR3 coding sequence is TGCGCCAGCAGCTTGGCGGGGCTGACAGGGCTTTTTGGAAACACCATATATTTT. Its translation: CASSLAGLTGLFGNTIYF.

The chain employs TRBV6-5 and TRBJ2-2; D unresolved. Germline CDR1 reads MNHEY; CDR2 reads SVGAGI. CDR3 size: 13 residues. Deletions cut 6 bases from V and 5 bases from J, with 10 bases between. The CDR3 DNA sequence: TGTGCCAGCAGAAACAAATTGACCGGGGAGCTGTTTTTT. Protein: CASRNKLTGELFF.

The chain carries TRBV10-3 and TRBJ2-7; tentative D call: TRBD2 (6 bases). Trimming pared 1 base from V and 0 bases from J, leaving 16 bases between. This CDR3 has 17 residues. In germline, CDR1 is ENHRY, CDR2 SYGVKD. CDR3 sequence reads: CAISEFPSVPSSYEQYF. The CDR3 nucleotides read TGTGCCATCAGTGAGTTTCCTAGCGTGCCGAGCTCCTACGAGCAGTACTTC.

This chain links TRBV6-6 with TRBJ2-2, with TRBD1 identical over 8 bases. This CDR3 is built from 16 residues. Trimming cost V 6 bases and J 1 base; bases outside gene matches: 7. Germline CDR1 MNHNY, CDR2 SVGAGI (reference sequence). This CDR3 is CASSPQGAENTGELFF. The CDR3 DNA sequence: TGTGCCAGCAGCCCCCAGGGGGCTGAGAACACCGGGGAGCTGTTTTTT.

This sequence joins TRBV19 and TRBJ1-4; no definite D call. The length of the CDR3 is 14 residues. The germline CDR1 and CDR2 sequences are LNHDA and SQIVND (reference sequence). V was trimmed by 5 bases and J by 10 bases, leaving 17 bases between them. This CDR3 is CASSVQIRQGKLFF. The CDR3 region has the DNA TGTGCCAGTAGTGTACAGATCCGACAAGGAAAACTGTTTTTT.

The V call is TRBV12-3 or TRBV12-4, the J call TRBJ1-2; D is unclear. The V gene lost 3 bases and the J gene lost 8 bases, with 10 bases spanning the gap. The CDR3 has 12 residues. The CDR3 sequence: CASSFGVWGYTF. Here the CDR3 DNA reads TGTGCCAGCAGTTTCGGGGTGTGGGGCTACACCTTC.

The rearrangement joins TRBV11-1 to TRBJ2-3; D is perhaps TRBD2 (6 bases). This CDR3 is 14 amino acids long. V was cut by 4 bases and J by 5 bases, with 13 bases left in between. Germline CDR1 SGHAT, CDR2 FQDESV (reference sequence). CDR3 in amino acids: CASSWTKSQDTQYF. The DNA for the CDR3 is TGTGCCAGCAGCTGGACTAAGTCGCAAGATACGCAGTATTTT.

The rearrangement links TRBV7-3 to TRBJ1-1; D remains ambiguous. V lost 0 bases and J 5 bases, leaving 7 bases between the germline ends. CDR3 length equals 13 residues. The V gene's germline CDR1 is SGHTA and CDR2 FQGTGA. As DNA, the CDR3 is TGTGCCAGCAGCTTAACGCAGGTGACTGAAGCTTTCTTT. Its translation is CASSLTQVTEAFF.

V is TRBV30 and J is TRBJ2-7; 9 positions match TRBD1. V was clipped by 7 bases and J by 0 bases; unmatched bases: 4. The CDR3 consists of 13 residues. In germline, CDR1 is GTSNPN, CDR2 SVGIG (reference sequence). CDR3 bases: TGTGCCTCCACGGACAGGGGCTCCTACGAGCAGTACTTC. Translated, it gives CASTDRGSYEQYF.

The chain has TRBV7-9 and TRBJ2-5, with TRBD2 matching 9 bases. The length of the CDR3 is 16 residues. Germline V gene data show CDR1 as SEHNR and CDR2 as FQNEAQ (reference sequence). The J segment lost 2 bases and the V segment lost 5 bases, leaving 9 bases of the junction unmatched. As DNA, the CDR3 is TGTGCCAGCAGCGGAACTAGCGGGTATAAACAAGAGACCCAGTACTTC. As protein: CASSGTSGYKQETQYF.

The V and J genes are TRBV13 and TRBJ2-5, with 9 bases that match TRBD1. Germline loops: CDR1 PRHDT, CDR2 FYEKMQ (reference sequence). J was trimmed by 3 bases and V by 5 bases; bases with no gene match: 7. The CDR3 has 15 residues. The CDR3 spells CASSLTGTGKETQYF. The CDR3 DNA is TGTGCCAGCAGCCTTACCGGGACAGGGAAAGAGACCCAGTACTTC.

By sample fraction, this clone is large. V gene TRBV5-6 combines with J gene TRBJ1-4; D perhaps matches TRBD1 (6 bases). CDR1 is SGHDT and CDR2 is YYEEEE in the germline V gene. V dropped 4 bases and J dropped 4 bases, with 14 bases sitting between them. The CDR3 covers 15 residues. This CDR3 reads CASSPSTGFNEKLFF. Here the CDR3 DNA reads TGTGCCAGCAGCCCCTCGACAGGATTTAATGAAAAACTGTTTTTT.

V gene TRBV11-2 combines with J gene TRBJ1-1; tentative D call: TRBD1 (6 bases). CDR1 and CDR2 from the germline V gene are SGHAT and FQNNGV. This CDR3 is 15 amino acids long. Trimming left V 2 bases short and J 5 bases short, with 15 bases between. The DNA for the CDR3 is TGTGCCAGCAGCTTATCGGTACAGGGCTCTACTGAAGCTTTCTTT. This translates into CASSLSVQGSTEAFF.

The V call is TRBV28, the J call TRBJ1-2; D is possibly TRBD1 (6 bases). With 6 bases removed from V and 3 bases from J, the gap between germline ends came to 14 bases. This CDR3 region has 14 residues. The germline CDR1 and CDR2 sequences are MDHEN and SYDVKM. The CDR3: CASRSGGAYYGYTF. In DNA form, the CDR3 reads TGTGCCAGCAGGAGTGGGGGGGCGTACTATGGCTACACCTTC.

The J gene is TRBJ2-4, the V gene TRBV28; TRBD1 agrees at 12 bases. Germline CDR1 MDHEN, CDR2 SYDVKM. This CDR3 comprises 16 residues. After removal of 6 bases from V and 6 bases from J, the junction contained 9 bases not matched to a gene. This CDR3 is CASSRSGTGGSNIQYF. For the CDR3, the DNA is TGTGCCAGCAGCCGTAGCGGGACAGGGGGCTCAAACATTCAGTACTTC.

The V and J genes are TRBV6-5 and TRBJ1-5; D is unclear. Looked up from germline, CDR1 is MNHEY and CDR2 is SVGAGI. V gave up 5 bases and J gave up 5 bases, with 16 bases separating them. This CDR3 has 15 amino acids. This chain's CDR3 is CASSTGSGAHQPQHF. The CDR3 DNA follows: TGTGCCAGCAGTACCGGTTCGGGTGCCCATCAGCCCCAGCATTTT.

This rearrangement joins TRBV6-4 to TRBJ1-2; TRBD1 aligns across 9 bases. Trimming removed 5 bases from V and 0 bases from J; junction bases left unmatched: 10. CDR3 size: 17 residues. The germline V gene has CDR1 MRHNA and CDR2 SNTAGT. This CDR3 reads CASSTYLDRGANYGYTF. DNA for the CDR3: TGTGCCAGCAGTACTTACCTGGACAGGGGTGCTAACTATGGCTACACCTTC.